This passage covers 26 T cell receptor beta chains from one sample sequenced in a study of T cells expressing NK-cell markers. TCRdb reanalyzed the 5' RACE reads and collapses them to one entry per CDR3 protein, without DNA. This listing includes approximately 460,000 distinct CDR3 sequences. Sequenced sample: blood T cells: a sorted CD56 or NKG2C T cell subset, CD4+ or CD8+ T cells, or bulk PBMC T cells (not recorded which). These TCRs come from a woman between 18 and 69 years old in good health.

The chain carries TRBV28 and TRBJ2-1; the TCRdb D gene call, TRBD2, has no DNA to confirm it. Germline V gene data show CDR1 as MDHEN and CDR2 as SYDVKM. CDR3 length equals 17 residues. This CDR3 is CASSRYGGRNPWDEQFF. Full variable domain (missing parts from reference TRBV28 and TRBJ2-1): DVKVTQSSRYLVKRTGEKVFLECVQDMDHENMFWYRQDPGLGLRLIYFSYDVKMKEKGDIPEGYSVSREKKERFSLILESASTNQTSMYLCASSRYGGRNPWDEQFFGPGTRLTVL.

This chain joins TRBV7-3 and TRBJ1-1; TCRdb selects TRBD1, and the lack of DNA leaves this call unchecked. This CDR3 spans 14 amino acids. The germline gives CDR1 SGHTA, CDR2 FQGTGA. CDR3: CASSLSPQVTEAFF.

This rearrangement joins TRBV20-1 to TRBJ1-6. The CDR3 has 16 amino acids. Germline loops: CDR1 DFQATT, CDR2 SNEGSKA (reference sequence). The CDR3 is CSARFPMSSYNSPLHF.

The chain links TRBV6-5 to TRBJ2-3. This CDR3 has 14 residues. Germline CDR1 MNHEY, CDR2 SVGAGI. CDR3 protein: CASSYLGGSDTQYF.

This rearrangement joins TRBV27 to TRBJ2-3; the D gene TCRdb calls, TRBD1, cannot be checked with no DNA. The germline V gene has CDR1 MNHEY and CDR2 SMNVEV (reference sequence). The CDR3 loop spans 15 amino acids. CDR3 in amino acids: CASSFGGGGPDTQYF.

The chain combines TRBV29-1 with TRBJ2-2; TCRdb proposes TRBD1, but this gene call is untestable without DNA. The CDR3 runs to 13 residues. CDR1 SQVTM and CDR2 ANQGSEA come from the germline V gene. This CDR3 reads CSVEGDRAGELFF.

V usage is TRBV20-1 and J usage is TRBJ2-2. The CDR3 spans 12 residues. In germline, CDR1 is DFQATT, CDR2 SNEGSKA (reference sequence). The CDR3: CSVGDPYRELFF.

V gene TRBV28 combines with J gene TRBJ2-7; no DNA is available, so the TRBD1 call from TCRdb remains unchecked. The CDR3 loop spans 16 amino acids. The germline V gene encodes CDR1 MDHEN and CDR2 SYDVKM. The CDR3 sequence: CASSTPDREPSYEQYF. The whole variable domain, remainder taken from reference TRBV28 and TRBJ2-7, is DVKVTQSSRYLVKRTGEKVFLECVQDMDHENMFWYRQDPGLGLRLIYFSYDVKMKEKGDIPEGYSVSREKKERFSLILESASTNQTSMYLCASSTPDREPSYEQYFGPGTRLTVT.

The chain is built from TRBV7-3 and TRBJ1-6; the D call of TRBD1 rests on TCRdb alone, since no DNA is present to check it. CDR1 and CDR2 from the germline V gene are SGHTA and FQGTGA. The CDR3 extends over 14 amino acids. The CDR3 spells CASSTGTDNSPLHF.

The CDR3 region is CASSQGQGAGDTQYF. V gene TRBV4-3 combines with J gene TRBJ2-3; with no DNA, the TCRdb D assignment of TRBD1 cannot be verified. Germline V CDR1 and CDR2: LGHNA, YSLEER. This CDR3 contains 15 residues.

The CDR3 loop reads CSVEASRSYEQYF. V and J are TRBV29-1 and TRBJ2-7. There are 13 residues in the CDR3. Germline-derived CDR1 and CDR2 are SQVTM and ANQGSEA.

V and J are TRBV20-1 and TRBJ2-3; TCRdb designates TRBD1, a call that cannot be tested without DNA. This CDR3 region has 15 residues. The germline gives CDR1 DFQATT, CDR2 SNEGSKA (reference sequence). CDR3 protein: CSARDGTGPRDTQYF.

J is TRBJ2-2 and V is TRBV2; without DNA, the TCRdb call of TRBD1 cannot be checked. Germline V CDR1 and CDR2: SNHLY, FYNNEI. The CDR3 sequence is 14 residues long. The CDR3 is CASSEEGQGGELFF.

The genes are TRBV20-1 and TRBJ1-5; TCRdb's D gene call, TRBD1, goes unchecked for lack of DNA. CDR1 is DFQATT and CDR2 is SNEGSKA in the germline V gene (reference sequence). This CDR3 spans 15 amino acids. CDR3 loop: CSARDQGQEAAPQHF.

The chain is built from TRBV7-9 and TRBJ2-7; TCRdb lists TRBD2, though no DNA is available to test this call. CDR1 is SEHNR and CDR2 is FQNEAQ in the germline V gene (reference sequence). The CDR3 is 12 amino acids. The CDR3 sequence: CASSLNYGEQYF.

The chain joins TRBV6-2 or TRBV6-3 to TRBJ2-1; TCRdb's D gene call, TRBD1, goes unchecked for lack of DNA. Germline V gene lookup returns CDR1 MNHEY and CDR2 SVGEGT. CDR3 length: 15 amino acids. The CDR3 sequence: CASRPGERFVHEQFF.

V usage is TRBV15 and J usage is TRBJ2-1. Per the germline V gene, CDR1 is LNHNV and CDR2 is YYDKDF (reference sequence). The CDR3 runs to 13 residues. CDR3: CATSRDAYNEQFF.

The chain is built from TRBV7-9 and TRBJ2-3; TCRdb reports TRBD1, a call that lacks DNA to check it against. CDR3 length equals 15 residues. Germline values: CDR1 SEHNR, CDR2 FQNEAQ (reference sequence). The CDR3 reads CAKTHMTGAADTQYF.

This chain connects TRBV20-1 to TRBJ2-7; TCRdb gives TRBD2 as the D gene, but with no DNA this cannot be confirmed. The CDR3 has 14 amino acids. Germline CDR1 DFQATT, CDR2 SNEGSKA (reference sequence). CDR3 residues: CSAPPGLASYEQYF.

V is TRBV6-1 and J is TRBJ2-7; TCRdb picks TRBD1, but there is no DNA to check that call. Germline assignment: CDR1 MNHNS and CDR2 SASEGT. This CDR3 has 14 amino acids. CDR3 in amino acids: CASSRTGRSYEQYF.

The chain links TRBV20-1 to TRBJ2-1; TCRdb names TRBD1, which stays unverified in the absence of DNA. The CDR3 loop spans 14 amino acids. The germline gives CDR1 DFQATT, CDR2 SNEGSKA (reference sequence). The CDR3 loop is CSARGGPSYNEQFF.

The chain has TRBV7-2 and TRBJ2-1; TCRdb's D call, TRBD2, is unchecked because there is no DNA. The CDR3 sequence is 13 residues long. CDR1 and CDR2 (germline): SGHTA, FQGNSA. The CDR3 loop reads CASSTQRENEQFF.

The CDR3 loop is CASSLGSATNEKLFF. The chain joins TRBV7-9 to TRBJ1-4. The CDR3 contains 15 residues. From germline, CDR1 is SEHNR and CDR2 FQNEAQ (reference sequence).

The chain is built from TRBV4-3 and TRBJ1-6. The CDR3 sequence is 14 residues long. The germline V gene has CDR1 LGHNA and CDR2 YSLEER. CDR3 sequence: CASSLARTNSPLHF.

The genes are TRBV29-1 and TRBJ1-2; TCRdb's assignment of TRBD1 cannot be checked, as there is no DNA. CDR3 length equals 13 residues. Germline-derived CDR1 and CDR2 are SQVTM and ANQGSEA. CDR3 sequence: CSVPGQGSYGYTF. The variable domain in full, completed from reference TRBV29-1 and TRBJ1-2, reads SAVISQKPSRDICQRGTSLTIQCQVDSQVTMMFWYRQQPGQSLTLIATANQGSEATYESGFVIDKFPISRPNLTFSTLTVSNMSPEDSSIYLCSVPGQGSYGYTFGSGTRLTVV.

The chain recombines TRBV7-2 with TRBJ2-4; TCRdb gives TRBD2 as the D gene, but with no DNA this cannot be confirmed. The CDR3 length is 13 residues. Germline assignment: CDR1 SGHTA and CDR2 FQGNSA. CDR3 sequence reads: CASSLGLENIQYF.